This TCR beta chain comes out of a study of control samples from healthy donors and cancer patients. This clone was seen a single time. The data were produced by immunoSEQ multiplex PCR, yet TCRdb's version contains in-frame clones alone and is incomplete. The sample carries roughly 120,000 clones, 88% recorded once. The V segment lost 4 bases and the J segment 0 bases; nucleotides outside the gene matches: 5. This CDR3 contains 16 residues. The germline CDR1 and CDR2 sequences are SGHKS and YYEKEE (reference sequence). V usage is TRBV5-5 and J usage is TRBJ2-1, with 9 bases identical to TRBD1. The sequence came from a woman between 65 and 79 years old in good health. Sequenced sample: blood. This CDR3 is CASSLGTGRSYNEQFF. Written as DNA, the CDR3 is TGTGCCAGCAGCCTGGGGACAGGGCGCTCCTACAATGAGCAGTTCTTC.